The sequence of this T cell receptor beta chain was determined in a study of identical twins. This CDR3 is 13 amino acids long. Between the trimmed V and J ends, which lost 6 bases and 1 base, there was a span of 6 bases. In this sample, this clonotype turned up a few times. TCRdb used MiXCR to reprocess the 5' RACE reads, holding one entry per CDR3 protein. Of hundreds of thousands of distinct CDR3 sequences listed, less than 10% were seen once; the top ten hold about 5.5%. All donors were healthy Caucasians. The TCR originated in a woman between 18 and 29 years old in good health. The sequenced sample consisted of memory (CD45RO+) T cells sorted from blood. The chain joins TRBV12-3 or TRBV12-4 to TRBJ2-2, with D perhaps matching TRBD1 (5 bases). CDR3 in DNA: TGTGCCAGCAGCAGGGTGAACACCGGGGAGCTGTTTTTT. This translates into CASSRVNTGELFF.